A selection of T cell receptor beta chains follows, all from one sample in a study of T cell repertoires in cytomegalovirus infection. TCRdb re-called the reads with MiXCR, one entry per CDR3 protein. This table has about 490,000 distinct CDR3 sequences, 26% appearing once. Sequencing was carried out using PBMCs. Every receptor here comes from a human donor in good health (CMV status not recorded). Some clones in this sample may be carry-over from other donors' samples. CDR3s include the opening cysteine and the closing phenylalanine or tryptophan. D genes are given only for firm matches. Clone size is stated in some rows and not others, as once, few, many or a class when expanded.

TRBJ2-2 | NA | NA | TRBV7-6 | TGTGCCAGCAGACCTGATACCGGGGAGCTGTTTTTT | CASRPDTGELFF
TRBJ1-2 | many | NA | TRBV7-2 | TGTGCCAGCAGCTCCATGACAGGCTACTATGGCTACACCTTC | CASSSMTGYYGYTF
TRBJ1-1 | NA | NA | TRBV30 | TGTGCCTGGAGTACAGGTACAGTTAACACTGAAGCTTTCTTT | CAWSTGTVNTEAFF
TRBJ2-1 | NA | NA | TRBV29-1 | TGCAGCGTTGAAGTTCAATTCTCTTACAATGAGCAGTTCTTC | CSVEVQFSYNEQFF
TRBJ2-5 | NA | NA | TRBV7-2 | TGTGCCAGCAGCCCGCATAGAATCGGACCGCAGCAAGAGACCCAGTACTTC | CASSPHRIGPQQETQYF
TRBJ2-2 | NA | NA | TRBV5-4 | TGTGCCAGCAGCTCCGCGACGAACACCGGGGAGCTGTTTTTT | CASSSATNTGELFF
TRBJ2-5 | NA | TRBD2 | TRBV25-1 | TGTGCCAGCAGTGAATCTCGACTAGCGGGAGTGCAGACCCAGTACTTC | CASSESRLAGVQTQYF
TRBJ2-1 | many | TRBD2 | TRBV28 | TGTGCCAGCAGTTTATTGTTAGCGGGAAACAATGAGCAGTTCTTC | CASSLLLAGNNEQFF
TRBJ2-7 | NA | NA | TRBV30 | TGTGCCTGGGAGTTAGCGTCAGGCTACGAGCAGTACTTC | CAWELASGYEQYF
TRBJ2-1 | NA | TRBD2 | TRBV29-1 | TGCAGCGTTGAGGGACTAGCGGAGTACAATGAGCAGTTCTTC | CSVEGLAEYNEQFF
TRBJ2-5 | few | NA | TRBV2 | TGTGCCAGCAGTGAAGTGGGGGGACGGGGGGAGACCCAGTACTTC | CASSEVGGRGETQYF
TRBJ2-1 | NA | NA | TRBV6-2/TRBV6-3 | TGTGCCAGCAGTTACTCGCGGGTGACCTTATCCTACAATGAGCAGTTCTTC | CASSYSRVTLSYNEQFF
TRBJ1-1 | few | TRBD1 | TRBV19 | TGTGCCAGTAGCCAAGCGGACAGGGTCGGGACTGAAGCTTTCTTT | CASSQADRVGTEAFF
TRBJ1-1 | many | TRBD1 | TRBV7-2 | TGTGCCAGCAGCGATGACCCGGGACAGGGCCGAGCTTTCTTT | CASSDDPGQGRAFF
TRBJ2-3 | many | NA | TRBV7-9 | TGTGCCAGCAGCTTAGGATCCGACAGCACAGATACGCAGTATTTT | CASSLGSDSTDTQYF
TRBJ1-5 | few | NA | TRBV7-8 | TGTGCCAGCAGCTCGGGCCTCCTTAGCAATCAGCCCCAGCATTTT | CASSSGLLSNQPQHF
TRBJ2-1 | NA | NA | TRBV5-1 | TGCGCCAGCAGCTTGGCATTCATACAGGGCAATGAGCAGTTCTTC | CASSLAFIQGNEQFF
TRBJ2-1 | NA | TRBD2 | TRBV7-3 | TGTGCCAGCAGCTTAAAGGAAGAACTAGCGGACTGGGATGAGCAGTTCTTC | CASSLKEELADWDEQFF
TRBJ1-5 | few | NA | TRBV7-8 | TGTGCCAGCAGCTTAGGGGCAAGTAGCAATCAGCCCCAGCATTTT | CASSLGASSNQPQHF
TRBJ1-5 | NA | NA | TRBV7-4 | TGTGCCAGCAGCTTGGGAGGGAGCGAGCAGCCCCAGCATTTT | CASSLGGSEQPQHF
TRBJ1-3 | few | TRBD1 | TRBV7-9 | TGTGCCAGCAGCTTACAGGGGGCGCTTGGAAACACCATATATTTT | CASSLQGALGNTIYF
TRBJ1-2 | NA | NA | TRBV7-2 | TGTGCCAGCAGCTTGGGGGTGGGTATCGAGATCAACTATGGCTACACCTTC | CASSLGVGIEINYGYTF
TRBJ2-1 | many | TRBD1 | TRBV7-2 | TGTGCCAGCAGCAAGGACAGGGGGCGTAAGGAGCAGTTCTTC | CASSKDRGRKEQFF
TRBJ2-1 | NA | NA | TRBV28 | TGTGCCAGCATCCCTGCCGGCGGGGTTGCGGGTGAGCAGTTCTTC | CASIPAGGVAGEQFF
TRBJ2-7 | many | TRBD2 | TRBV28 | TGTGCCAGCGGGAACCCCGGGACTAGTGACGAGCAGTACTTC | CASGNPGTSDEQYF
TRBJ1-4 | NA | NA | TRBV4-3 | TGCGCCAGCAGCCAAGACCAGGGACGGAATGAAAAACTGTTTTTT | CASSQDQGRNEKLFF
TRBJ2-3 | NA | TRBD2 | TRBV11-3 | TGTGCCAGCAGCTTTTCATTAAGCGGGAGTGTCGCGGATACGCAGTATTTT | CASSFSLSGSVADTQYF
TRBJ2-1 | NA | NA | TRBV6-6 | TGTGCCAGCAGTTACTCGGGTACCAGTGGGACCTACAATGAGCAGTTCTTC | CASSYSGTSGTYNEQFF
TRBJ2-3 | many | TRBD2 | TRBV7-2 | TGTGCCAGCAGCCCTCAACTAGCGGGAGGGATTAGCACAGATACGCAGTATTTT | CASSPQLAGGISTDTQYF
TRBJ1-4 | few | NA | TRBV10-3 | TGTGCCATCAGTGAGAACTTTCCGGACAGTGCGAATGAAAAACTGTTTTTT | CAISENFPDSANEKLFF
TRBJ1-3 | NA | NA | TRBV6-2/TRBV6-3 | TGTGCCAGCAGTTACCAAGGGGCACCTGGAAACACCATATATTTT | CASSYQGAPGNTIYF
TRBJ2-7 | few | NA | TRBV2 | TGTGCCAGCAGTGAAGCGCGGGTCTACGAGCAGTACTTC | CASSEARVYEQYF
TRBJ2-1 | many | NA | TRBV10-3 | TGTGCCATCAGGGACTGGATGGCCGGCGATGAGCAGTTCTTC | CAIRDWMAGDEQFF
TRBJ1-3 | few | NA | TRBV28 | TGTGCCAGCAGCTACCCGGGAGGGACTGGAAACACCATATATTTT | CASSYPGGTGNTIYF
TRBJ2-7 | few | TRBD2 | TRBV27 | TGTGCCAGCAGTTTAGCCGCCGGGACTAGGAGGCACGAGCAGTACTTC | CASSLAAGTRRHEQYF
TRBJ2-1 | few | TRBD2 | TRBV7-2 | TGTGGGTTGGCTAGCGGACACTACAATGAGCAGTTCTTC | CGLASGHYNEQFF
TRBJ2-5 | few | NA | TRBV18 | TGTGCCAGCTCACCCCGGGGGCGGAGGCAAGAGACCCAGTACTTC | CASSPRGRRQETQYF
TRBJ1-1 | few | TRBD1 | TRBV12-3/TRBV12-4 | TGTGCCAGCAGTTTGGGGACAGGTCTGACCACTGAAGCTTTCTTT | CASSLGTGLTTEAFF
TRBJ2-7 | NA | TRBD2 | TRBV4-3 | TGCGCCAGCAGCCAAGGGCTAGCGGGCCTCTACGAGCAGTACTTC | CASSQGLAGLYEQYF
TRBJ2-7 | many | NA | TRBV12-3/TRBV12-4 | TGTGCCAGCAGTTTAGACAGGCCTCCCTACGAGCAGTACTTC | CASSLDRPPYEQYF
TRBJ1-5 | NA | NA | TRBV6-5 | TGTGCCAGCAGTGGGAGGGGACAAAGAGGGGATCAGCCCCAGCATTTT | CASSGRGQRGDQPQHF
TRBJ1-2 | many | TRBD1 | TRBV7-2 | TGTGCCAGCACCGGCAGGACAGGGGTGATTAACTATGGCTACACCTTC | CASTGRTGVINYGYTF
TRBJ2-3 | NA | NA | TRBV20-1 | TGCAGTGCAGAAGATAGAAGCGGGTCTAGCACAGATACGCAGTATTTT | CSAEDRSGSSTDTQYF
TRBJ1-3 | few | NA | TRBV28 | TGTGCCAGCAGTCCCATGGACTCTGGAAACACCATATATTTT | CASSPMDSGNTIYF
TRBJ2-3 | few | TRBD2 | TRBV12-3/TRBV12-4 | TGTGCCAGCAGTTTATCGGGGAGACTAGCGGGAGGGCCTGGCACAGATACGCAGTATTTT | CASSLSGRLAGGPGTDTQYF
TRBJ2-7 | many | NA | TRBV7-2 | TGTGCCAGCAGCTTAGGGCAGGGTTTGGGCGAGCAGTACTTC | CASSLGQGLGEQYF
TRBJ1-1 | NA | TRBD1 | TRBV4-1 | TGCGCCAGCAGCCTACCGGACAGGGGTGAAGCTTTCTTT | CASSLPDRGEAFF
TRBJ2-1 | few | TRBD2 | TRBV7-2 | TGTGCCAGCAGCTTAGCGCTAGCTAGCGGGATTAATATGAATGAGCAGTTCTTC | CASSLALASGINMNEQFF
TRBJ1-1 | NA | NA | TRBV4-3 | TGCGCCAGCAGCCAAGACTTAATCGGGGGGGGCACTGAAGCTTTCTTT | CASSQDLIGGGTEAFF
TRBJ1-2 | NA | NA | TRBV28 | TGTGCCAGCACCGAAGGGGATGGCTACACCTTC | CASTEGDGYTF